What follows are 14 T cell receptor beta chains derived from one specimen sequenced in a study of blood T cell repertoires in COVID-19. Sequencing was performed with immunoSEQ multiplex PCR; in TCRdb, only in-frame clones are kept and a portion is missing. The sample lists some 200,000 clones; approximately 87% were seen once. Sequencing used PBMCs or T cells enriched from blood (not recorded which). Receptors were obtained from a woman aged 45-60 years in a cohort exposed to, infected with or recovered from COVID-19 (not recorded which).

In its sample, this clone was seen once. V usage is TRBV2 and J usage is TRBJ1-1; 9 bases are a match to TRBD1. The CDR3 has 18 amino acids. Losses at the gene ends were 6 bases for V and 1 base for J; bases not matched to a gene: 15. Germline V lookup: CDR1 SNHLY, CDR2 FYNNEI. The CDR3 DNA sequence: TGTGCCAGCAGCGCGACTTCCGGACAGGGGCGGGGGAACACTGAAGCTTTCTTT. Translating it yields CASSATSGQGRGNTEAFF.

The chain uses TRBV5-1 and TRBJ1-2; D is uncertain. The germline gives CDR1 SGHRS, CDR2 YFSETQ. CDR3 length: 13 amino acids. Trimming took off 3 bases at V and 4 bases at J, with 10 bases between the two ends. CDR3 nucleotides: TGCGCCAGCAGCTCCGGTTCGGGCTATGGCTACACCTTC. Its translation: CASSSGSGYGYTF.

The chain employs TRBV7-2 and TRBJ2-1, with TRBD1 identical over 8 bases. CDR3 length equals 14 residues. Unmatched junction bases numbered 6, after V lost 6 bases and J lost 5 bases. Germline V gene data show CDR1 as SGHTA and CDR2 as FQGNSA. CDR3 amino acids: CASRTGDRDNEQFF. DNA for the CDR3: TGTGCCAGCAGGACAGGGGACCGTGACAATGAGCAGTTCTTC.

This chain connects TRBV19 to TRBJ1-4, with no clear D. Trimming shortened V by 6 bases and J by 2 bases, and 13 bases separated the two germline ends. The CDR3 length is 15 residues. Germline values: CDR1 LNHDA, CDR2 SQIVND (reference sequence). In nucleotides, the CDR3 is TGTGCCAGTAGGGCCTCGGGGTTGACTAATGAAAAACTGTTTTTT. This gives the protein CASRASGLTNEKLFF.

This clone was recorded once. This specimen includes other DNA sequences encoding the same CDR3. The chain carries TRBV7-2 and TRBJ1-2; tentatively, D is TRBD1 (6 bases). Germline CDR1 and CDR2: SGHTA and FQGNSA. The CDR3 is 13 amino acids. V was cut by 5 bases and J by 2 bases, with 9 bases left in between. The CDR3 loop is CASSPDRNYGYTF. Here the CDR3 DNA reads TGTGCCAGCAGCCCCGACAGGAACTATGGCTACACCTTC.

This chain joins TRBV7-2 and TRBJ1-1; TRBD1 might be the D (5 bases). Trimming pared 10 bases from V and 4 bases from J, leaving 19 bases between. The V gene's germline CDR1 is SGHTA and CDR2 FQGNSA. The CDR3 covers 14 residues. DNA of the CDR3: TGTGCCAACTCGGGGGGGGGAAGGTTCACTGAAGCTTTCTTT. Its protein product is CANSGGGRFTEAFF.

The chain employs TRBV3-1 (or the pseudogene TRBV3-2) and TRBJ2-1; D is undetermined. In germline, CDR1 is LGHDT, CDR2 YNNKEL (reference sequence). V was shortened by 7 bases and J by 4 bases, with 17 bases between the two germline ends. The CDR3 extends over 15 amino acids. The CDR3 loop is CASTTDGFPYNEQFF. CDR3 in DNA: TGTGCCAGCACTACTGACGGGTTCCCTTACAATGAGCAGTTCTTC.

This sequence joins TRBV6-5 and TRBJ1-1; no clear D. The germline CDR1 and CDR2 sequences are MNHEY and SVGAGI. This CDR3 is 14 amino acids long. V lost 6 bases and J 0 bases, leaving 11 bases between the germline ends. Written as DNA, the CDR3 is TGTGCCAGCAGCCCGACGGGTATGAACACTGAAGCTTTCTTT. Translating it yields CASSPTGMNTEAFF.

The chain recombines TRBV25-1 with TRBJ1-2; D perhaps matches TRBD1 (6 bases). V was cut by 2 bases and J by 5 bases, with 6 bases left in between. Germline values: CDR1 MGHDK, CDR2 SYGVNS. This CDR3 is built from 12 residues. The CDR3 loop reads CASSEGTYGYTF. CDR3 coding DNA: TGTGCCAGCAGTGAAGGGACATATGGCTACACCTTC.

This chain connects TRBV7-2 to TRBJ1-3; no clear D gene. This CDR3 has 14 residues. The germline V gene has CDR1 SGHTA and CDR2 FQGNSA. V lost 3 bases and J lost 1, with 7 bases in between. CDR3 nucleotides: TGTGCCAGCAGCTTCGCTCAGTCTGGAAACACCATATATTTT. Protein sequence: CASSFAQSGNTIYF.

CDR3 protein: CASSDTGGLQPQHF. Here the CDR3 DNA reads TGTGCCAGCAGCGACACAGGGGGCCTTCAGCCCCAGCATTTT. This chain connects TRBV9 to TRBJ1-5; 9 bases map to TRBD1. The V gene end was trimmed by 3 bases and the J gene end by 6 bases; junction bases not matched to a gene: 4. Per the germline V gene, CDR1 is SGDLS and CDR2 is YYNGEE. The CDR3 runs 14 residues.

J is TRBJ2-3 and V is TRBV7-9; 9 bases match TRBD1. V lost 4 bases to trimming and J lost 7 bases; unmatched junction nucleotides: 12. The CDR3 runs 16 residues. Germline V CDR1 and CDR2: SEHNR, FQNEAQ (reference sequence). CDR3 loop: CASSSPGQGPSYTQYF. For the CDR3, the DNA is TGTGCCAGCAGCTCCCCGGGACAGGGCCCCAGTTATACGCAGTATTTT.

Here the CDR3 DNA reads TGTGCCAGCAGTCCCCGGGGACTAGCATGGATTGGGGGCACGCAGTATTTT. Translated, it gives CASSPRGLAWIGGTQYF. This chain links TRBV27 with TRBJ2-3, with TRBD2 matching over 9 bases. The trim removed 5 bases at V and 9 bases at J, leaving 18 bases unmatched. The CDR3 sequence is 17 residues long. Germline CDR1 is MNHEY and CDR2 is SMNVEV (reference sequence).

The genes are TRBV6-1 and TRBJ2-2; D gene ambiguous. CDR3 length equals 15 residues. CDR1 MNHNS and CDR2 SASEGT come from the germline V gene. V dropped 3 bases and J dropped 0 bases, with 8 bases sitting between them. The CDR3 loop reads CASSDRPPNTGELFF. Here the CDR3 DNA reads TGTGCCAGCAGTGACAGGCCCCCGAACACCGGGGAGCTGTTTTTT.